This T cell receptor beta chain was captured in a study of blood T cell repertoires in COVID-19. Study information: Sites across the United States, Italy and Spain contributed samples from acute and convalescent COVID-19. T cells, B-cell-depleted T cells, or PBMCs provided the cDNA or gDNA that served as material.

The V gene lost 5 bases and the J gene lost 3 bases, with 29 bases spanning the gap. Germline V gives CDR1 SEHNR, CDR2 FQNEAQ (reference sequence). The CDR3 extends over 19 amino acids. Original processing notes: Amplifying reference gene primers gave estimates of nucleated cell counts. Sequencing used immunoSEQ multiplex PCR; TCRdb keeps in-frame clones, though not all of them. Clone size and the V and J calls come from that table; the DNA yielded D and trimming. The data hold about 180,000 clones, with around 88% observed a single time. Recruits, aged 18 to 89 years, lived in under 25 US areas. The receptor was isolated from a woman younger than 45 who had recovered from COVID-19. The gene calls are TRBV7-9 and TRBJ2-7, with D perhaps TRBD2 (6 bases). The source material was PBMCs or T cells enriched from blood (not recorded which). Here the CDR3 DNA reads TGTGCCAGCAGCCTGAACCGGCGGGACCGACGGGGTTTAGGCTACGAGCAGTACTTC. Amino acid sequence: CASSLNRRDRRGLGYEQYF.